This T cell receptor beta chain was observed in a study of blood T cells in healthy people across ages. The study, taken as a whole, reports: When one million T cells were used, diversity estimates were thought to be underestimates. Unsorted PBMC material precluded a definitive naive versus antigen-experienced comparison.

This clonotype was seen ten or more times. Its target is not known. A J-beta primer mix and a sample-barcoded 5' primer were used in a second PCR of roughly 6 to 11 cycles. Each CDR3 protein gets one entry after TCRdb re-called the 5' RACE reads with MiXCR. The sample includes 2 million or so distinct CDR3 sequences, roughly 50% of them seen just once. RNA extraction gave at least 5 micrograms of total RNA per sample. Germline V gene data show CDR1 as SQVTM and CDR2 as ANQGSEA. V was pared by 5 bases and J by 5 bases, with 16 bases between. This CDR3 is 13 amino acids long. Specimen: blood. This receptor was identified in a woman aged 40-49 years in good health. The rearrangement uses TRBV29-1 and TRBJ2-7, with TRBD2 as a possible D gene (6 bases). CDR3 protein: CSVPGGSSDEQYF. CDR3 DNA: TGCAGCGTTCCCGGGGGATCGTCTGACGAGCAGTACTTC.